The clone carrying this T cell receptor (beta chain) was seen once. Its specificity is unknown. This sample was taken from a study of OX40 agonist ivuxolimab in advanced cancers. Study observations and caveats: Which antigen the expanded peripheral T cells recognized is unknown.

Only in-frame clones appear in the TCRdb table, and some are missing; sequencing was by immunoSEQ multiplex PCR. The table lists roughly 9,700 clones, about 80% of them singletons. CDR1 MGHDK and CDR2 SYGVNS come from the germline V gene. This CDR3 has 17 residues. V was trimmed by 0 bases and J by 4 bases, leaving 17 bases between them. The rearrangement links TRBV25-1 to TRBJ2-3; D uncertain. The source material was CD4+ or CD8+ T cells sorted from blood, sampled in a trial of the OX40 agonist ivuxolimab. This clonotype was sampled from an adult with an advanced solid tumor such as melanoma, head and neck, liver or kidney cancer. The DNA of the CDR3 is TGTGCCAGCAGTGAATATATGGTGGATTCGTGGGCAGATACGCAGTATTTT. Amino acid sequence: CASSEYMVDSWADTQYF.